The 22 T cell receptor beta chains below come from one sample, sequenced in a study of beta chain features in type 1 diabetes listed by TCRdb under 2018. Study-wide findings and limitations: A moderate but significant shortening of TCRB CDR3 length was observed in type 1 diabetes patients in all four CD4+ subsets.

These receptors lack a known antigen. Receptors were amplified or captured by the immunoSEQ multiplex PCR assay. The entire isolated RNA was reverse transcribed using the High Capacity cDNA Reverse Transcription Kit, and thus expressed TCRB transcripts were sequenced. Drawn from immuneACCESS, this table holds only the in-frame rearrangements with V and J called that TCRdb kept. Clones are partly lost; checked studies trace under half to an unresolved V gene and leave the rest unexplained. Counted in this sample were about 150,000 clones; about 13% of them appeared once. The ten largest account for about 1.3% of the sample. Sequenced material: central memory CD4+ T cells from blood. The source is a man younger than 35 with type 1 diabetes.

This clone was detected a few times. The chain carries TRBV6-5 and TRBJ1-2; 8 bases align to TRBD1. The CDR3 consists of 13 residues. J gave up 2 bases and V 6 bases, and 2 bases lay outside the gene matches. Germline V lookup: CDR1 MNHEY, CDR2 SVGAGI. CDR3 DNA: TGTGCCAGCAGGAGGACAGGGAACTATGGCTACACCTTC. Its protein is CASRRTGNYGYTF.

This chain joins TRBV5-1 and TRBJ2-4; the D is unclear. CDR3 size: 13 residues. V lost 4 bases, J lost 15 bases, and 20 bases lay in between. The V gene's germline CDR1 is SGHRS and CDR2 YFSETQ. The CDR3 region has the DNA TGCGCCAGCAGCGAACATGGGCCTCAACATCGGTACTTC. It translates to CASSEHGPQHRYF.

V is TRBV2 and J is TRBJ2-1; 7 bases are shared with TRBD2. V was clipped by 7 bases and J by 10 bases; unmatched bases: 10. CDR1 is SNHLY, CDR2 FYNNEI, per germline. The CDR3 is 13 amino acids. In nucleotides, the CDR3 is TGTGCCAGCACCCCAATGGGGGGGTACGAGCAGTTCTTC. It encodes CASTPMGGYEQFF.

The genes are TRBV30 and TRBJ1-5; D gene uncertain. The CDR3 has 13 residues. The germline V gene encodes CDR1 GTSNPN and CDR2 SVGIG (reference sequence). With 3 bases removed from V and 5 bases from J, the gap between germline ends came to 11 bases. CDR3 amino acids: CAWRGGLDQPQHF. The CDR3 DNA reads TGTGCCTGGAGGGGCGGGTTAGATCAGCCCCAGCATTTT.

This clone was recorded a few times. V gene TRBV7-9 combines with J gene TRBJ1-1; possibly TRBD1 for D (6 bases). Germline assignment: CDR1 SEHNR and CDR2 FQNEAQ (reference sequence). The germline V and J ends were trimmed by 1 base and 0 bases, with 9 bases remaining between them. The CDR3 is 15 amino acids. This chain's CDR3 is CASSLDQGLNTEAFF. CDR3 in DNA: TGTGCCAGCAGCTTAGATCAGGGGTTGAACACTGAAGCTTTCTTT. Full variable domain (outside the CDR3, taken from reference TRBV7-9 and TRBJ1-1): DTGVSQNPRHKITKRGQNVTFRCDPISEHNRLYWYRQTLGQGPEFLTYFQNEAQLEKSRLLSDRFSAERPKGSFSTLEIQRTEQGDSAMYLCASSLDQGLNTEAFFGQGTRLTVV.

The rearrangement joins TRBV7-9 to TRBJ2-1; D perhaps matches TRBD2 (6 bases). The CDR3 loop spans 12 amino acids. Looked up from germline, CDR1 is SEHNR and CDR2 is FQNEAQ (reference sequence). Trimming took off 5 bases at V and 9 bases at J, with 11 bases between the two ends. This CDR3 is CASSPWRVEQFF. The CDR3 DNA is TGTGCCAGCAGCCCTTGGAGGGTTGAGCAGTTCTTC.

The chain is built from TRBV19 and TRBJ1-2; D is perhaps TRBD1 (5 bases). V was shortened by 1 base and J by 4 bases, with 13 bases between the two germline ends. CDR1 and CDR2 from the germline V gene are LNHDA and SQIVND (reference sequence). CDR3 length: 15 residues. The CDR3 DNA follows: TGTGCCAGTAGTATAGGGGGCCGCTACTCCTATGGCTACACCTTC. It yields the protein CASSIGGRYSYGYTF.

This sequence joins TRBV27 and TRBJ1-5; D is undetermined. The CDR3 is 15 amino acids. Germline V gives CDR1 MNHEY, CDR2 SMNVEV (reference sequence). V was trimmed by 5 bases and J by 3 bases, leaving 14 bases between them. The CDR3 region is CASSPYNGYNQPQHF. For the CDR3, the DNA is TGTGCCAGCAGTCCTTACAATGGTTACAATCAGCCCCAGCATTTT.

The chain combines TRBV29-1 with TRBJ2-7; the match to TRBD2 covers 14 bases. The CDR3 spans 14 residues. Germline V gene data show CDR1 as SQVTM and CDR2 as ANQGSEA. The V segment lost 3 bases and the J segment 6 bases; nucleotides outside the gene matches: 4. CDR3 region: CSVDIGLAGGEQYF. As DNA, the CDR3 is TGCAGCGTTGACATCGGACTAGCGGGGGGCGAGCAGTACTTC.

This clone was seen only a few times. One end of the junction varies from germline; a read error may be responsible. The chain uses TRBV7-9 and TRBJ2-5; perhaps TRBD1 as D (5 bases). The CDR3 runs to 14 residues. Germline V gene lookup returns CDR1 SEHNR and CDR2 FQNEAQ (reference sequence). The CDR3 coding sequence is TGTGCCAGCAGCTTAGGACAGTTCCAAGGGACCCAGTACTTC. Its translation is CASSLGQFQGTQYF.

This clone was counted only a few times. The genes are TRBV18 and TRBJ2-1; TRBD2 matches 12 bases. V shed 6 bases, J shed 8 bases, and the junction held 11 bases outside the gene matches. The CDR3 totals 16 residues. CDR1 and CDR2 (germline): KGHSH, LQKENI. CDR3 in amino acids: CASSSRSSGGADEQFF. The CDR3 coding sequence is TGTGCCAGCTCGTCCCGTTCTAGCGGGGGGGCCGATGAGCAGTTCTTC.

A few counts support this clone. The J gene is TRBJ2-7, the V gene TRBV28; D not certain. CDR1 MDHEN and CDR2 SYDVKM come from the germline V gene. V dropped 5 bases and J dropped 8 bases, with 13 bases sitting between them. The CDR3 is made up of 12 amino acids. CDR3 sequence (DNA): TGTGCCAGCAGTCCGGACCTACCGCAGCAGTACTTC. Amino acid sequence: CASSPDLPQQYF.

This clone was found a few times. The chain employs TRBV29-1 and TRBJ2-1; TRBD2 agrees at 8 bases. The germline V gene has CDR1 SQVTM and CDR2 ANQGSEA. J gave up 12 bases and V 8 bases, and 3 bases lay outside the gene matches. The CDR3 runs 9 residues. The CDR3 region has the DNA TGCAGCCCGGGAGGGGGGCAGTTCTTC. It translates to CSPGGGQFF.

The V and J genes are TRBV6-1 and TRBJ1-5, with a possible D match to TRBD1 (5 bases). The germline V and J ends were trimmed by 5 bases and 2 bases, with 13 bases remaining between them. The V gene's germline CDR1 is MNHNS and CDR2 SASEGT. There are 15 residues in the CDR3. As DNA, the CDR3 is TGTGCCAGCAGTCAGGAGGGGTATCGCAATCAGCCCCAGCATTTT. Its protein is CASSQEGYRNQPQHF.

This clone was observed a handful of times. A read error may produce the germline difference seen at one junction end. J is TRBJ2-3 and V is TRBV6-8, with 8 bases fitting TRBD1. The CDR3 is 16 residues long. Germline CDR1 MNHGY, CDR2 SAAAGT. In DNA form, the CDR3 reads TGTGCCAGCAGTCACCGAGACAGGGGTGGAACAGTTACGCAGTATTTT. It encodes CASSHRDRGGTVTQYF.

To note about this clone: This sample includes further DNA sequences coding for the same CDR3. The chain has TRBV15 and TRBJ1-2, with D unclear. The V and J ends lost 3 bases and 5 bases respectively, with 7 bases between them. Germline CDR1 LNHNV, CDR2 YYDKDF (reference sequence). There are 12 residues in the CDR3. CDR3 sequence: CATSREGYGYTF. CDR3 DNA: TGTGCCACCAGCAGGGAGGGTTATGGCTACACCTTC.

Only a few counts were recorded for this clone. The V and J genes are TRBV19 and TRBJ1-2; a weak D match, TRBD1 (5 bases). V was clipped by 5 bases and J by 4 bases, with 11 bases between them. The CDR3 runs to 13 residues. Germline assignment: CDR1 LNHDA and CDR2 SQIVND (reference sequence). The CDR3 spells CASSQGRSYGYTF. The CDR3 nucleotides are TGTGCCAGTAGTCAGGGACGGAGCTATGGCTACACCTTC.

This clone came up a few times. The rearrangement joins TRBV19 to TRBJ1-6; 10 nucleotides align to TRBD1. Per the germline V gene, CDR1 is LNHDA and CDR2 is SQIVND (reference sequence). CDR3 size: 21 residues. With V trimmed by 4 bases and J by 0 bases, 15 bases remained unmatched. The CDR3 DNA reads as TGTGCCAGTAGTAGATACCCGACAGGGGGCGAGGGGAGCTCCTATAATTCACCCCTCCACTTT. Translating it yields CASSRYPTGGEGSSYNSPLHF.

The chain employs TRBV5-1 and TRBJ2-7; D may be TRBD1 or TRBD2 (5 bases each). This CDR3 comprises 15 residues. Trimming cost V 2 bases and J 6 bases, with 18 bases left between them. CDR1 and CDR2 from the germline V gene are SGHRS and YFSETQ. CDR3 loop: CASSFVPGDSGEQYF. The CDR3 DNA is TGCGCCAGCAGCTTTGTTCCAGGAGACAGCGGCGAGCAGTACTTC.

A note on this clone: A read error is possible here, since a much larger clone lies one base away. The gene calls are TRBV2 and TRBJ2-1; D is unresolved. The CDR3 is 11 residues long. Per germline, CDR1 SNHLY and CDR2 FYNNEI. V lost 3 bases, J lost 4 bases, and 1 base lay in between. The CDR3 coding sequence is TGTGCCAGCAGTGATTACAATGAGCAGTTCTTC. Protein product: CASSDYNEQFF.

This clone was seen many times. The rearrangement joins TRBV2 to TRBJ2-3; TRBD1 is a possible D gene (6 bases). In germline, CDR1 is SNHLY, CDR2 FYNNEI. The CDR3 is 12 amino acids. V lost 8 bases and J 3 bases, leaving 9 bases between the germline ends. The CDR3 DNA sequence: TGTGCCAGCGTCCAGGGGACAGATACGCAGTATTTT. It is translated as CASVQGTDTQYF.

The table lists this clone with a few counts. The chain recombines TRBV7-8 with TRBJ1-1, with no clear D. Germline V gene lookup returns CDR1 SGHVS and CDR2 FQNEAQ. The CDR3 is made up of 11 amino acids. The V gene lost 5 bases and the J gene lost 11 bases, with 12 bases spanning the gap. This chain's CDR3 is CASSLLIEAFF. CDR3 nucleotide sequence: TGTGCCAGCAGCCTCTTGATCGAGGCTTTCTTT.